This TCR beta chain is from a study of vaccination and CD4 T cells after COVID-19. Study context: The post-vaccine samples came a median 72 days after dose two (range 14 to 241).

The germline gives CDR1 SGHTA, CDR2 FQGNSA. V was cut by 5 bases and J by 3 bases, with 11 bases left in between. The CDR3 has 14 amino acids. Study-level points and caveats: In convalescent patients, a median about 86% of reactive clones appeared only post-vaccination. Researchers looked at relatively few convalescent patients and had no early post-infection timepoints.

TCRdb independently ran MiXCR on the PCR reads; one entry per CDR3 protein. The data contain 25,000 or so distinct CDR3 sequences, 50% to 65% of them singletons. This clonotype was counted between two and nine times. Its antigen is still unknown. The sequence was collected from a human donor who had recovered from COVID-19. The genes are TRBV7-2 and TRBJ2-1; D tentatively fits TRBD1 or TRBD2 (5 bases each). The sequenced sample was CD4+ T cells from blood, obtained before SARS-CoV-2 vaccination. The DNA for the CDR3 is TGTGCCAGCAGCCCAGGGACCCGCTACAATGAGCAGTTCTTC. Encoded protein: CASSPGTRYNEQFF.